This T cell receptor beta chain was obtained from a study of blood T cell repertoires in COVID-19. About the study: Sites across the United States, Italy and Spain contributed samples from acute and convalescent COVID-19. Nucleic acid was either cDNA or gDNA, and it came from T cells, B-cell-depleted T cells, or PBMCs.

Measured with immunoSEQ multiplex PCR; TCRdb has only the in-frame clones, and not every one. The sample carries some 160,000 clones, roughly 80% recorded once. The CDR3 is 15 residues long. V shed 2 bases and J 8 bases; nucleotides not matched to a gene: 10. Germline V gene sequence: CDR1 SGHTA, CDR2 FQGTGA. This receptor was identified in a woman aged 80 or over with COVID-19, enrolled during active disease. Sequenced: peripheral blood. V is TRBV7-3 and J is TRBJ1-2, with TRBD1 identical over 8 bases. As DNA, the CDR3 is TGTGCCAGCAGCTTAGACAGGGGCCAACTTCGGGGCTACACCTTC. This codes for CASSLDRGQLRGYTF.